What follows is one T cell receptor (beta chain) and its context. This sample stems from a study of chronic HIV infection and antiretroviral therapy. TCRdb used MiXCR to reprocess the 5' RACE reads, holding one entry per CDR3 protein. The table has some 43,000 distinct CDR3 sequences, approximately 20% seen once; the top ten hold around 2.8%. The CDR3 extends over 17 amino acids. V was cut by 5 bases and J by 3 bases, with 21 bases left in between. Germline CDR1 reads MNHEY; CDR2 reads SVGEGT. This rearrangement joins TRBV6-2 or TRBV6-3 to TRBJ2-3; perhaps TRBD2 as D (6 bases). This sequence originates from an adult who had HIV and had not received antiretroviral therapy, or was an uninfected healthy control (not recorded which). The sequencing sample was made of peripheral blood. This CDR3 is CASSTPRSGLTTDTQYF. The CDR3 bases are TGTGCCAGCAGTACCCCCCGGTCGGGACTGACTACAGATACGCAGTATTTT.